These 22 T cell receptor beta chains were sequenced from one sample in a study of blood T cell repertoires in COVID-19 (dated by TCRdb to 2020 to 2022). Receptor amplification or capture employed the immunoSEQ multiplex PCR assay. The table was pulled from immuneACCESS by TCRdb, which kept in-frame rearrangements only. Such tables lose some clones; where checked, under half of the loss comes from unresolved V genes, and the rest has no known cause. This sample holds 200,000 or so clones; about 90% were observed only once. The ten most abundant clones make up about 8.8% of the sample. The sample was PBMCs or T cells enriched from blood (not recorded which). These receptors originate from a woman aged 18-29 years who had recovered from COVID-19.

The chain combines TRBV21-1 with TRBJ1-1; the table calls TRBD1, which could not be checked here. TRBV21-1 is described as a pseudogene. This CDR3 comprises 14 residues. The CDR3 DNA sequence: TGTGCCACCTCCTCGGGACAGGGGAACACTGAAGCTTTCTTT. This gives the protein CATSSGQGNTEAFF.

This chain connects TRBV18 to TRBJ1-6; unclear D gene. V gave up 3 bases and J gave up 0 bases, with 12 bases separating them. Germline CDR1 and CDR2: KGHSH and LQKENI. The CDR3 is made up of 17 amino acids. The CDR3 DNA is TGTGCCAGCTCACCCCTAGGTAGCAGCTCCTATAATTCACCCCTCCACTTT. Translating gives CASSPLGSSSYNSPLHF.

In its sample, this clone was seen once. CDR3: CAASRGGVGSTEAFF. Here the CDR3 DNA reads TGTGCCGCCAGCAGAGGAGGGGTGGGGAGCACTGAAGCTTTCTTT. The rearrangement uses TRBV28 and TRBJ1-1, with D perhaps TRBD1 (5 bases). Trimming cost V 11 bases and J 4 bases, with 23 bases left between them. Germline-derived CDR1 and CDR2 are MDHEN and SYDVKM. The CDR3 consists of 15 residues.

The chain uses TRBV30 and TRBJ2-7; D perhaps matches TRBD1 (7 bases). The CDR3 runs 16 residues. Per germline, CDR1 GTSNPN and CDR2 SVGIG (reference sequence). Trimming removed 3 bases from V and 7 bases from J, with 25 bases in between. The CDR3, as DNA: TGTGCCTGGAGCGGCCCCCCACAGGGGAGGTCGCGTGAGCAGTACTTC. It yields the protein CAWSGPPQGRSREQYF.

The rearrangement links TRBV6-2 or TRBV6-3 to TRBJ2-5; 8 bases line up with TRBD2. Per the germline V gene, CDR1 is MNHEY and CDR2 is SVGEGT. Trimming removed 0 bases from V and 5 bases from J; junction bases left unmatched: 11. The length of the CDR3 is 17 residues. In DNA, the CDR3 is TGTGCCAGCAGTTACTCCATGGGTGGCGGGGGGACCGAGACCCAGTACTTC. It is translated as CASSYSMGGGGTETQYF.

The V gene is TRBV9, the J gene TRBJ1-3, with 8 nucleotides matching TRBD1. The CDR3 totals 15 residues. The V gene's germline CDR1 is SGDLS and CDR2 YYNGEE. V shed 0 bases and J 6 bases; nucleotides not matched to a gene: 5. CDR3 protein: CASSVVPGGENTIYF. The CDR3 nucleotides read TGTGCCAGCAGCGTAGTCCCAGGGGGCGAAAACACCATATATTTT.

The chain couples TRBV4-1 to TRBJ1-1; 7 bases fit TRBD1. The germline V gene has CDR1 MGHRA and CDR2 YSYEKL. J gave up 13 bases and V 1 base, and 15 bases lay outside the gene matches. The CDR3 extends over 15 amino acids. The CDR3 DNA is TGCGCCAGCAGCCAAGGACAGGGCTATTACGGGAGTGTTTTCTTT. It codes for CASSQGQGYYGSVFF.

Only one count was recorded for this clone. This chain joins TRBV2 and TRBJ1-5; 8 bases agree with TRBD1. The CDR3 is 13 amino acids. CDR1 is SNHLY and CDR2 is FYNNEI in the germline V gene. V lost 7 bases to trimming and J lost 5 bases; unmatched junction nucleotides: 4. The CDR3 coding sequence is TGTGCCAGCAACAGGGGGAACGATCAGCCCCAGCATTTT. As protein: CASNRGNDQPQHF. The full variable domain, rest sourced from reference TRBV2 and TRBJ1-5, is EPEVTQTPSHQVTQMGQEVILRCVPISNHLYFYWYRQILGQKVEFLVSFYNNEISEKSEIFDDQFSVERPDGSNFTLKIRSTKLEDSAMYFCASNRGNDQPQHFGDGTRLSIL.

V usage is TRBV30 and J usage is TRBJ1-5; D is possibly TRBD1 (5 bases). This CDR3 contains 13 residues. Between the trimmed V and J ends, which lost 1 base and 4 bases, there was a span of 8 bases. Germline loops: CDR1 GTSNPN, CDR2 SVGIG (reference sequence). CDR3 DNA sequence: TGTGCCTGGAGTGGACAGCTGAATCAGCCCCAGCATTTT. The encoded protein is CAWSGQLNQPQHF.

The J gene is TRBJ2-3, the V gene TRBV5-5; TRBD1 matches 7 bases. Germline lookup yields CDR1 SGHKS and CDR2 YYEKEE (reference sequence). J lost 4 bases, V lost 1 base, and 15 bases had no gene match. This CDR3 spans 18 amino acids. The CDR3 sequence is CASSLTGASRGSADTQYF. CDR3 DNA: TGTGCCAGCAGCTTGACAGGGGCCTCGAGGGGTTCGGCAGATACGCAGTATTTT.

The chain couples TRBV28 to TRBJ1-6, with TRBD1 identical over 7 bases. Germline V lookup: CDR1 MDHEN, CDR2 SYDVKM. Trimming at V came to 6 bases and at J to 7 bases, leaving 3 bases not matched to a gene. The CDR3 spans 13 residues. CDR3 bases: TGTGCCAGCAGGACAGGGACGAATTCACCCCTCCACTTT. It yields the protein CASRTGTNSPLHF.

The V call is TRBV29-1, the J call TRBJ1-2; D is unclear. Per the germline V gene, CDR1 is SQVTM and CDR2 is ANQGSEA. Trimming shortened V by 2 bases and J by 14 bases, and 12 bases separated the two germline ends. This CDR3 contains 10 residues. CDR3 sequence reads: CSVEYEAETF. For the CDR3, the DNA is TGCAGCGTTGAATATGAGGCGGAGACCTTC.

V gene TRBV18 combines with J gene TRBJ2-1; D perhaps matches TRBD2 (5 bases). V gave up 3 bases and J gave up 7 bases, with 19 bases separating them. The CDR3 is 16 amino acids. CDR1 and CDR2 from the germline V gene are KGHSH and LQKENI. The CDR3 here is CASSPLEGRQSNEQFF. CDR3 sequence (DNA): TGTGCCAGCTCACCCCTAGAGGGTCGGCAATCGAATGAGCAGTTCTTC. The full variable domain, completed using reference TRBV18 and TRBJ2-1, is NAGVMQNPRHLVRRRGQEARLRCSPMKGHSHVYWYRQLPEEGLKFMVYLQKENIIDESGMPKERFSAEFPKEGPSILRIQQVVRGDSAAYFCASSPLEGRQSNEQFFGPGTRLTVL.

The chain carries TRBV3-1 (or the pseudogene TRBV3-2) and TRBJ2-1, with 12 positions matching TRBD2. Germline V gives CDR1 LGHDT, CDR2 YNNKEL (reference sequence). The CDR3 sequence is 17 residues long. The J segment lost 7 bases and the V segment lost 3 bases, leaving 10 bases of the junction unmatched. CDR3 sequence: CASSHLTPLAGGNEQFF. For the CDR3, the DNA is TGTGCCAGCAGCCACCTCACCCCCCTAGCGGGGGGGAATGAGCAGTTCTTC.

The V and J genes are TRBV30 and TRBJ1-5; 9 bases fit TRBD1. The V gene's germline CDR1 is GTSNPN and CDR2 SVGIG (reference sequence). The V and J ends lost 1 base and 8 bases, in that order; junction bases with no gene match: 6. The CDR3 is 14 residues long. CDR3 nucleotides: TGTGCCTGGAGTGAGACAGGGGGAAGGGAGCCCCAGCATTTT. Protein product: CAWSETGGREPQHF.

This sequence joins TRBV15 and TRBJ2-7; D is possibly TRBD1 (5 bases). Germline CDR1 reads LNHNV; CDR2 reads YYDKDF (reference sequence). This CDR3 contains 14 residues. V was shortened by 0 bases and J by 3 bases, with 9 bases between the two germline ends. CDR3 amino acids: CATSRDFQGYEQYF. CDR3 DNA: TGTGCCACCAGCAGAGATTTTCAGGGCTACGAGCAGTACTTC.

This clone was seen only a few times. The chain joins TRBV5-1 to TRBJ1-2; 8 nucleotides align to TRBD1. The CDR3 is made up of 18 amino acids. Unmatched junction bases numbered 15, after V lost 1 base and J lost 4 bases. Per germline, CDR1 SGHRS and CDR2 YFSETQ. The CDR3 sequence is CASSLSLGVGTGGYGYTF. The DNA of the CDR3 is TGCGCCAGCAGCTTGAGTCTTGGTGTCGGGACAGGAGGCTATGGCTACACCTTC. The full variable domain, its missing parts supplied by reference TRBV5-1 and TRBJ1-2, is KAGVTQTPRYLIKTRGQQVTLSCSPISGHRSVSWYQQTPGQGLQFLFEYFSETQRNKGNFPGRFSGRQFSNSRSEMNVSTLELGDSALYLCASSLSLGVGTGGYGYTFGSGTRLTVV.

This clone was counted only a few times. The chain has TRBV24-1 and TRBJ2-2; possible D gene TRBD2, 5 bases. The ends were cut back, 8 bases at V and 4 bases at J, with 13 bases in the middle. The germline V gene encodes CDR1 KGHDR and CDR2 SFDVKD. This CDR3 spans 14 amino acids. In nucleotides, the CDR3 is TGTGCCACCACACGGGGAACGGGCACCGGGGAGCTGTTTTTT. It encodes CATTRGTGTGELFF.

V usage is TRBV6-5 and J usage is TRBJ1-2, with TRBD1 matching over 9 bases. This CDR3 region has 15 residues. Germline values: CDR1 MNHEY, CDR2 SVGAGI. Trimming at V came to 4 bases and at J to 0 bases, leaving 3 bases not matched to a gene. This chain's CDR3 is CASSSDRGTNYGYTF. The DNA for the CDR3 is TGTGCCAGCAGTTCGGACAGGGGAACTAACTATGGCTACACCTTC.

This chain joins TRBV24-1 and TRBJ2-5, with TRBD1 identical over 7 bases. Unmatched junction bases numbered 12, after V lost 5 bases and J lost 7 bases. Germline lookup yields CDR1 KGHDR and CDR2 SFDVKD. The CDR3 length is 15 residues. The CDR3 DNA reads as TGTGCCACCAGTGGAAACGGACAGGACGCCGGGACCCAGTACTTC. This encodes CATSGNGQDAGTQYF.

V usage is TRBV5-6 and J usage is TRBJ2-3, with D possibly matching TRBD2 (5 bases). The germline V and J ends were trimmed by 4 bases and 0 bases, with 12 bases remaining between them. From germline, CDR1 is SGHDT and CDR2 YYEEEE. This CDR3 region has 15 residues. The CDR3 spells CASSRLSDSTDTQYF. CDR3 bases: TGTGCCAGCAGCCGGCTTAGCGATAGCACAGATACGCAGTATTTT. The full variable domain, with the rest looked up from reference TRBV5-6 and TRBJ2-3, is DAGVTQSPTHLIKTRGQQVTLRCSPKSGHDTVSWYQQALGQGPQFIFQYYEEEERQRGNFPDRFSGHQFPNYSSELNVNALLLGDSALYLCASSRLSDSTDTQYFGPGTRLTVL.

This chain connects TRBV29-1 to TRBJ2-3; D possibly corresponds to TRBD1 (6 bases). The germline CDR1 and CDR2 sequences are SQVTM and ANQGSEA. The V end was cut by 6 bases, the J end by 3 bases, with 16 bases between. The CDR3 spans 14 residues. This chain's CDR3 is CSVDPGHMTDTQYF. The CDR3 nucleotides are TGCAGCGTAGACCCGGGACACATGACAGATACGCAGTATTTT.